This entry is about one TCR beta chain. This sample was taken from a study of OX40 agonist ivuxolimab in advanced cancers. Germline V CDR1 and CDR2: MDHEN, SYDVKM. The CDR3 is 18 residues long. The J segment lost 0 bases and the V segment lost 5 bases, leaving 14 bases of the junction unmatched. The repertoire was sequenced with immunoSEQ multiplex PCR; TCRdb's copy has only in-frame clones and lacks some. This repertoire shows more than 65,000 clones, approximately 94% found once; its top ten account for approximately 15%. The material sequenced was CD4+ or CD8+ T cells sorted from blood, taken in a trial of the OX40 agonist ivuxolimab. This chain connects TRBV28 to TRBJ2-3; 7 bases are a match to TRBD1. The receptor comes from an adult with an advanced solid tumor such as melanoma, head and neck, liver or kidney cancer. The CDR3 coding sequence is TGTGCCAGCAGTAATATGACAGGGCCTTACCTCAGCACAGATACGCAGTATTTT. Amino acids: CASSNMTGPYLSTDTQYF.